This T cell receptor beta chain originates from a study of T cell repertoires in ileal Crohn's disease. Notes on the study in general: Sorted CD8 T cells held more high-frequency clones than CD4. Every patient over 26.8% clonality showed endoscopic recurrence.

Remarks on this clone: The antigen remains unidentified. Distinct nucleotide sequences in the sample also encode this CDR3.

Adults with ileal or ileocolonic Crohn's disease and an indication for resection were eligible. This CDR3 is built from 13 residues. Trimming shortened V by 3 bases and J by 0 bases, and 5 bases separated the two germline ends. Germline lookup yields CDR1 LNHDA and CDR2 SQIVND (reference sequence). The method was immunoSEQ multiplex PCR; TCRdb's version includes in-frame clones alone and lacks a portion of them. This sample has fewer than 8,000 clones, with roughly 78% found just once. This TCR was recovered from an adult with Crohn's disease. Sequencing was performed on ileal tissue. The chain joins TRBV19 to TRBJ1-1; D is unresolved. CDR3 region: CASSISVNTEAFF. The CDR3 DNA is TGTGCCAGTAGTATTTCAGTGAACACTGAAGCTTTCTTT.